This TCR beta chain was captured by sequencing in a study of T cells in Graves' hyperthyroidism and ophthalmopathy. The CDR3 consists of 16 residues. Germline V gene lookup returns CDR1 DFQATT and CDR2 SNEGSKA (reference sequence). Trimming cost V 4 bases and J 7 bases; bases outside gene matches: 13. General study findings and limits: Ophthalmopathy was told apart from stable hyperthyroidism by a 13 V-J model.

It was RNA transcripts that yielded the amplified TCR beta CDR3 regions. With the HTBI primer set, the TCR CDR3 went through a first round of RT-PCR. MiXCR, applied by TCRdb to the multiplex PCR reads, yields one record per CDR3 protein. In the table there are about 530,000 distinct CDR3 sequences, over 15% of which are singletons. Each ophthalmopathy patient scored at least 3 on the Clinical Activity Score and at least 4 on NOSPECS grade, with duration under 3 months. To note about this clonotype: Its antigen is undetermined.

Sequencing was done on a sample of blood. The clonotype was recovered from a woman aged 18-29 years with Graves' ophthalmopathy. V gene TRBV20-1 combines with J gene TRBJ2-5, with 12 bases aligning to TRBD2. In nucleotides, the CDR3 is TGCAGTGCTATCCCTCTGACTAGCGGGGGACTGGGGACCCAGTACTTC. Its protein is CSAIPLTSGGLGTQYF.